This T cell receptor beta chain was obtained from a study of blood T cell repertoires in COVID-19. Study details: Both acute and convalescent COVID-19 samples were obtained from the United States, Italy and Spain.

CDR3 length: 14 residues. CDR1 and CDR2 (germline): SGHTA, FQGNSA. V lost 5 bases and J 7 bases, leaving 12 bases between the germline ends. The repertoire was sequenced with immunoSEQ multiplex PCR; TCRdb's copy has only in-frame clones and lacks some. The sample carries approximately 250,000 clones, 86% recorded once. The TCR sequence derives from a woman aged 60 to 75 who had recovered from COVID-19. Sequencing input: peripheral blood. The gene calls are TRBV7-2 and TRBJ1-6; a weak D match, TRBD1 (6 bases). The CDR3 DNA reads TGTGCCAGCAGCCCCCGACAGGTGAATTCACCCCTCCACTTT. Translation gives CASSPRQVNSPLHF.